The clone carrying this T cell receptor (beta chain) was found a few times. Its antigen is unidentified. Trimming left V 5 bases short and J 2 bases short, with 15 bases between. The CDR3 length is 15 residues. Each CDR3 protein is one row after TCRdb ran MiXCR on the reads. The table includes tens of thousands of distinct CDR3 sequences, more than 25% detected once. This specimen comes from a study of T cell repertoires in cytomegalovirus infection. Looking at the study overall: Public TCR beta signatures marked donors with CMV infection and the matching HLA. Study-wide points: Adding up the frequency of public TCR beta families identified people who carried CMV plus the relevant HLA. The ex vivo response was dominated by HLA-C-restricted CMV-specific TCR beta clonotypes.

This TCR was recovered from a human donor in good health (CMV status not recorded). Some clones in this sample may be carry-over from other donors' samples. This sequence joins TRBV12-3 or TRBV12-4 and TRBJ2-5, with a possible D match to TRBD1 (5 bases). The sequenced material came from PBMCs, sequenced either directly or after in vitro stimulation (not recorded which). CDR3 sequence reads: CASSKGAHRQETQYF. The DNA of the CDR3 is TGTGCCAGCAGTAAAGGGGCTCACAGACAAGAGACCCAGTACTTC.